The next 3 T cell receptor beta chains were all read from a single sample in a study of monozygotic twins with inflammatory bowel disease. TCRdb re-called the 5' RACE reads; one entry per CDR3 protein, DNA not given. The sample data list approximately 420,000 distinct CDR3 sequences. The source material was blood. These receptors originate from a human donor with ulcerative colitis or Crohn's disease, or a healthy co-twin of an affected twin (not recorded which).

The chain joins TRBV20-1 to TRBJ2-3; TCRdb lists TRBD2, though no DNA is available to test this call. The CDR3 loop spans 16 amino acids. Germline V gene sequence: CDR1 DFQATT, CDR2 SNEGSKA (reference sequence). The CDR3 spells CSARGRGLAWTDTQYF.

The chain employs TRBV12-3 or TRBV12-4 and TRBJ2-7; the D call of TRBD1 rests on TCRdb alone, since no DNA is present to check it. There are 14 residues in the CDR3. CDR3 amino acids: CASSSFGQGDEQYF.

The V call is TRBV20-1, the J call TRBJ1-1. Germline CDR1 DFQATT, CDR2 SNEGSKA (reference sequence). The CDR3 loop spans 14 amino acids. Here the CDR3 reads CSAQEGHRNTEAFF.